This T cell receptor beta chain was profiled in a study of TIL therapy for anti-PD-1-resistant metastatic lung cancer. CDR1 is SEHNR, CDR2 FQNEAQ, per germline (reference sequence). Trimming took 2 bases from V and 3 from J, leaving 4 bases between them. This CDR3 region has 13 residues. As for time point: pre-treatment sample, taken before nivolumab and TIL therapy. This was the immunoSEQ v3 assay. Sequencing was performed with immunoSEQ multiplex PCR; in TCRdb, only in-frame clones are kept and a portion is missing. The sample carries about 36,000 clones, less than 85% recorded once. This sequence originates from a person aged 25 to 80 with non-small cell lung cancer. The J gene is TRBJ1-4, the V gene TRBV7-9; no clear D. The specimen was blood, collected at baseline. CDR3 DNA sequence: TGTGCCAGCAGCTTAAGTGCTAATGAAAAACTGTTTTTT. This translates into CASSLSANEKLFF.